A selection of T cell receptor beta chains follows, all from one sample in a study of blood T cell repertoires in COVID-19. Clones were sequenced by immunoSEQ multiplex PCR, and TCRdb holds only the in-frame ones, with some missing. The repertoire consists of under 350,000 clones, with roughly 86% occurring once and the leading ten covering about 2.7%. The sequencing input was PBMCs or T cells enriched from blood (not recorded which). The receptors shown here come from a woman aged 18-29 years who had recovered from COVID-19. Each CDR3 is given with its conserved first and last residue. The D gene is left open where the match is weak. Clone size is given for some rows only: seen once, a few or many times, or a class if the clone is expanded.

j_call clone_size v_call d_call cdr3_aa cdr3_nt
TRBJ2-7 once TRBV3-1/TRBV3-2 TRBD1 CASSQEEQGWLEQYF TGTGCCAGCAGCCAAGAGGAACAGGGGTGGCTCGAGCAGTACTTC
TRBJ1-6 NA TRBV4-3 NA CASSPGLYNSPLHF TGCGCCAGCAGCCCCGGTTTATATAATTCACCCCTCCACTTT
TRBJ1-1 NA TRBV19 NA CASSALTGYGATEAFF TGTGCCAGTAGTGCGTTAACAGGGTATGGGGCCACTGAAGCTTTCTTT
TRBJ2-7 NA TRBV2 NA CAIRTETYEQYF TGTGCCATTCGGACAGAAACCTACGAGCAGTACTTC
TRBJ2-1 once TRBV4-3 TRBD2 CASSQDRTGGAHNEQFF TGCGCCAGCAGCCAAGATAGGACGGGGGGGGCCCACAATGAGCAGTTCTTC
TRBJ1-1 NA TRBV4-1 TRBD1 CASSQGTGRQLNTEAFF TGCGCCAGCAGCCAGGGGACAGGCCGACAATTGAACACTGAAGCTTTCTTT
TRBJ2-1 NA TRBV11-2 NA CASSLVRGWNEQFF TGTGCCAGCAGCTTAGTTCGGGGTTGGAATGAGCAGTTCTTC
TRBJ1-3 NA TRBV5-6 NA CASSLAGQGALSGNTIYF TGTGCCAGCAGCTTGGCTGGGCAGGGTGCTCTGTCTGGAAACACCATATATTTT
TRBJ2-3 NA TRBV5-1 NA CASSLEGGLPDTQYF TGCGCCAGCAGCTTGGAGGGTGGACTACCAGATACGCAGTATTTT
TRBJ2-3 once TRBV6-5 NA CASSPFPSSTDTQYF TGTGCCAGCAGTCCCTTTCCCTCTAGCACAGATACGCAGTATTTT
TRBJ1-4 NA TRBV24-1 NA CATSDPPQSRLWATNEKLFF TGTGCCACCAGTGACCCTCCCCAGAGCAGGCTTTGGGCAACTAATGAAAAACTGTTTTTT
TRBJ2-3 NA TRBV28 NA CASSLRGLRTDTQYF TGTGCCAGCAGTTTAAGGGGACTCCGAACAGATACGCAGTATTTT
TRBJ2-1 NA TRBV27 NA CASSLIPSNEQFF TGTGCCAGCAGTCTAATCCCATCCAATGAGCAGTTCTTC
TRBJ2-1 NA TRBV12-5 TRBD2 CASGRPGGGIYEQFF TGTGCTAGTGGCCGCCCGGGCGGGGGGATCTATGAGCAGTTCTTC
TRBJ2-7 once TRBV2 TRBD2 CARTSSGGYEQYF TGTGCCAGGACATCCTCGGGGGGCTACGAGCAGTACTTC
TRBJ2-7 NA TRBV20-1 NA CSASTPRIYEQYF TGCAGTGCTAGTACTCCTAGAATCTACGAGCAGTACTTC
TRBJ2-3 NA TRBV9 NA CASGLSSTDTQYF TGTGCCAGCGGCCTCTCCAGCACAGATACGCAGTATTTT
TRBJ2-7 NA TRBV5-1 TRBD2 CASSFSGSNYEQYF TGCGCCAGCAGCTTTAGCGGGAGCAACTACGAGCAGTACTTC
TRBJ2-7 NA TRBV7-9 TRBD2 CASAPSGRAVEQYF TGTGCCAGCGCGCCAAGCGGGAGGGCCGTCGAGCAGTACTTC
TRBJ1-5 NA TRBV30 NA CAWSVGGGQPQHF TGTGCCTGGAGTGTGGGGGGTGGGCAGCCCCAGCATTTT
TRBJ2-5 NA TRBV11-2 NA CASRRGGLQETQYF TGTGCCAGCAGAAGGGGGGGACTACAAGAGACCCAGTACTTC
TRBJ2-3 once TRBV5-8 TRBD1 CASSLGQGAGMTDTQYF TGTGCCAGCAGCTTGGGACAGGGGGCCGGCATGACTGATACGCAGTATTTT
TRBJ2-5 NA TRBV3-1/TRBV3-2 NA CASSQDLGAQETQYF TGTGCCAGCAGCCAAGATCTTGGGGCCCAAGAGACCCAGTACTTC
TRBJ1-1 NA TRBV11-3 TRBD1 CASSLEKTGGFPEAFF TGTGCCAGCAGCTTAGAGAAGACAGGGGGTTTTCCTGAAGCTTTCTTT